Presented here are 26 T cell receptor beta chains from one specimen sequenced in a study of blood T cell repertoires in COVID-19. The repertoire was sequenced with immunoSEQ multiplex PCR; TCRdb's copy has only in-frame clones and lacks some. The sample has about 230,000 clones; approximately 83% are singletons. The source material was peripheral blood. These receptors came from a man over 45 with active or convalescent COVID-19.

This chain connects TRBV3-1 (or the pseudogene TRBV3-2) to TRBJ1-1, with 8 bases aligning to TRBD1. Germline CDR1 reads LGHDT; CDR2 reads YNNKEL (reference sequence). Trimming at V came to 0 bases and at J to 3 bases, leaving 9 bases not matched to a gene. The CDR3 is made up of 17 amino acids. The CDR3 DNA follows: TGTGCCAGCAGCCAAGATTGGGACAGGCTCGGGGACACTGAAGCTTTCTTT. This translates into CASSQDWDRLGDTEAFF.

The chain recombines TRBV12-3 or TRBV12-4 with TRBJ2-2, with D perhaps TRBD1 (6 bases). The V gene lost 10 bases and the J gene lost 3 bases, with 12 bases spanning the gap. This CDR3 is built from 13 residues. CDR3 nucleotide sequence: TGTGCCACCCGACGGACAGACACCGGGGAGCTGTTTTTT. It is translated as CATRRTDTGELFF.

This chain connects TRBV29-1 to TRBJ1-4; D possibly corresponds to TRBD1 (5 bases). The length of the CDR3 is 15 residues. CDR1 is SQVTM and CDR2 is ANQGSEA in the germline V gene. V was pared by 0 bases and J by 6 bases, with 14 bases between. The CDR3 sequence: CSVEDAARDHEKLFF. Here the CDR3 DNA reads TGCAGCGTTGAAGATGCGGCCAGGGATCATGAAAAACTGTTTTTT. The full variable domain, rest sourced from reference TRBV29-1 and TRBJ1-4, is SAVISQKPSRDICQRGTSLTIQCQVDSQVTMMFWYRQQPGQSLTLIATANQGSEATYESGFVIDKFPISRPNLTFSTLTVSNMSPEDSSIYLCSVEDAARDHEKLFFGSGTQLSVL.

The rearrangement links TRBV5-4 to TRBJ2-5; 10 positions match TRBD1. The J segment lost 9 bases and the V segment lost 2 bases, leaving 7 bases of the junction unmatched. This CDR3 is 14 amino acids long. Germline-derived CDR1 and CDR2 are SGHNT and YYREEE (reference sequence). This chain's CDR3 is CASSFPGTGEAQYF. CDR3 DNA sequence: TGTGCCAGCAGCTTTCCCGGGACAGGGGAGGCCCAGTACTTC.

This clone was seen just once. The chain carries TRBV10-3 and TRBJ1-6; 8 bases agree with TRBD1. Germline V lookup: CDR1 ENHRY, CDR2 SYGVKD. The CDR3 is 14 residues long. The J segment lost 6 bases and the V segment lost 8 bases, leaving 6 bases of the junction unmatched. The CDR3 loop reads CAIARTGRNSPLHF. DNA of the CDR3: TGTGCCATCGCCCGGACAGGGCGTAATTCACCCCTCCACTTT.

V and J are TRBV5-1 and TRBJ2-1; 15 bases agree with TRBD2. The CDR3 runs 15 residues. In germline, CDR1 is SGHRS, CDR2 YFSETQ. V dropped 4 bases and J dropped 7; count of bases not matched to a gene: 3. The CDR3 coding sequence is TGCGCCAGCAGCGCCGGGACTAGCGGGGGGAATGAGCAGTTCTTC. Its translation is CASSAGTSGGNEQFF.

The CDR3 region is CASSQDWRSSRADTQYF. The DNA for the CDR3 is TGCGCCAGCAGCCAAGATTGGAGATCCTCGCGGGCAGATACGCAGTATTTT. The genes are TRBV4-3 and TRBJ2-3; D is possibly TRBD2 (5 bases). The V end was cut by 0 bases, the J end by 4 bases, with 17 bases between. CDR1 is LGHNA, CDR2 YSLEER, per germline. The CDR3 covers 17 residues.

The chain couples TRBV10-3 to TRBJ1-2, with D unresolved. CDR3 length: 15 amino acids. V lost 1 base and J 8 bases, leaving 17 bases between the germline ends. Germline-derived CDR1 and CDR2 are ENHRY and SYGVKD. The CDR3 nucleotides read TGTGCCATCAGTGAGTGGGTGGGCAGAACCTGGGGCTACACCTTC. As protein: CAISEWVGRTWGYTF.

The genes are TRBV3-1 (or the pseudogene TRBV3-2) and TRBJ2-5; 12 bases align to TRBD2. V dropped 4 bases and J dropped 5; count of bases not matched to a gene: 5. The CDR3 has 15 amino acids. CDR1 and CDR2 from the germline V gene are LGHDT and YNNKEL (reference sequence). CDR3 residues: CASSRTSGGFETQYF. CDR3 nucleotide sequence: TGTGCCAGCAGCCGTACTAGCGGGGGGTTTGAGACCCAGTACTTC.

The chain couples TRBV2 to TRBJ2-1; 9 bases are shared with TRBD2. The CDR3 covers 13 residues. From germline, CDR1 is SNHLY and CDR2 FYNNEI. The V gene end was trimmed by 8 bases and the J gene end by 11 bases; junction bases not matched to a gene: 10. CDR3 in DNA: TGTGCCAGCCAGCGGGGGGCGGGACAGAAGCAGTTCTTC. It specifies CASQRGAGQKQFF.

CDR3 in amino acids: CAWSWDKNSPLHF. CDR3 bases: TGTGCCTGGAGCTGGGACAAGAATTCACCCCTCCACTTT. The J gene is TRBJ1-6, the V gene TRBV30; D may be TRBD1 (6 bases). Germline CDR1 reads GTSNPN; CDR2 reads SVGIG (reference sequence). Trimming took 3 bases from V and 7 from J, leaving 10 bases between them. The CDR3 has 13 amino acids.

V and J are TRBV5-4 and TRBJ2-3; possibly TRBD1 for D (6 bases). Germline assignment: CDR1 SGHNT and CDR2 YYREEE (reference sequence). Trimming cost V 0 bases and J 5 bases, with 13 bases left between them. The CDR3 is 15 residues long. Here the CDR3 DNA reads TGTGCCAGCAGCTTGGGGGTACAGGGCATAGATACGCAGTATTTT. This codes for CASSLGVQGIDTQYF.

The V and J genes are TRBV10-3 and TRBJ2-2, with 11 positions matching TRBD2. The CDR3 covers 14 residues. V trimming: 10 bases; J trimming: 4 bases; junction bases outside the gene matches: 5. Germline V CDR1 and CDR2: ENHRY, SYGVKD. CDR3 coding DNA: TGTGCCACCTTAGGACTAGCGGGCACCGGGGAGCTGTTTTTT. This sequence encodes CATLGLAGTGELFF.

This clone was counted between two and nine times. The V and J genes are TRBV9 and TRBJ2-5; tentative D call: TRBD1 (6 bases). V shed 5 bases and J shed 4 bases, with 12 bases lying between them. Germline V gene lookup returns CDR1 SGDLS and CDR2 YYNGEE. CDR3 size: 13 residues. The CDR3 bases are TGTGCCAGCAGTGTGGGGGCACTAGAGACCCAGTACTTC. This codes for CASSVGALETQYF.

The chain joins TRBV27 to TRBJ2-7, with TRBD2 matching over 11 bases. This CDR3 is 17 amino acids long. Germline V gives CDR1 MNHEY, CDR2 SMNVEV (reference sequence). V dropped 7 bases and J dropped 0; count of bases not matched to a gene: 11. CDR3 bases: TGTGCCAGCACCACCCCAGGACTAGCGGGTTACTCCTACGAGCAGTACTTC. This codes for CASTTPGLAGYSYEQYF.

V usage is TRBV18 and J usage is TRBJ1-2, with D perhaps matching TRBD1 (5 bases). The length of the CDR3 is 17 residues. V lost 0 bases to trimming and J lost 4 bases, with 18 bases between them. From germline, CDR1 is KGHSH and CDR2 LQKENI. CDR3 coding DNA: TGTGCCAGCTCACCACCGATGGGCAGGGCCTACGGCTATGGCTACACCTTC. Translating gives CASSPPMGRAYGYGYTF.

V and J are TRBV29-1 and TRBJ2-3; 9 bases line up with TRBD1. The CDR3 runs 13 residues. Germline trimming cut 6 bases from V and 1 base from J; bases unmatched to any gene: 2. Germline CDR1 and CDR2: SQVTM and ANQGSEA. CDR3 amino acids: CSVNRGRTDTQYF. For the CDR3, the DNA is TGCAGCGTAAACAGGGGGCGCACAGATACGCAGTATTTT.

This rearrangement joins TRBV19 to TRBJ1-2; 12 nucleotides agree with TRBD1. Per germline, CDR1 LNHDA and CDR2 SQIVND (reference sequence). V trimming: 5 bases; J trimming: 0 bases; junction bases outside the gene matches: 7. This CDR3 is 17 amino acids long. Here the CDR3 DNA reads TGTGCCAGTAGTCCCCTGGGACAGGGGGCACCTAACTATGGCTACACCTTC. It codes for CASSPLGQGAPNYGYTF. Filled out from reference TRBV19 and TRBJ1-2, the complete variable domain reads DGGITQSPKYLFRKEGQNVTLSCEQNLNHDAMYWYRQDPGQGLRLIYYSQIVNDFQKGDIAEGYSVSREKKESFPLTVTSAQKNPTAFYLCASSPLGQGAPNYGYTFGSGTRLTVV.

CDR3 DNA sequence: TGTGCCAGTAGTATGGGGGGGTCCCCTAACTATGGCTACACCTTC. Its translation is CASSMGGSPNYGYTF. V and J are TRBV19 and TRBJ1-2; weak D call: TRBD1 (5 bases). CDR1 and CDR2 (germline): LNHDA, SQIVND (reference sequence). This CDR3 has 15 residues. Trimming cost V 3 bases and J 0 bases, with 11 bases left between them.

This clone was recorded only once. At one end, the junction sequence differs from germline, possibly due to a read error. The chain is built from TRBV7-8 and TRBJ1-5; D call uncertain. The CDR3 loop spans 16 amino acids. CDR1 SGHVS and CDR2 FQNEAQ come from the germline V gene. The CDR3 nucleotides read TGTGCTAGCAGCTTAGCGGCCAGGATTAATAATCAGCCCCAGCATTTT. This codes for CASSLAARINNQPQHF.

The chain employs TRBV19 and TRBJ1-5; D perhaps matches TRBD1 (5 bases). Germline CDR1 reads LNHDA; CDR2 reads SQIVND (reference sequence). The CDR3 covers 15 residues. V was clipped by 5 bases and J by 3 bases, with 14 bases between them. In nucleotides, the CDR3 is TGTGCCAGTAGTCCAGGGTACAGACACAATCAGCCCCAGCATTTT. Its protein is CASSPGYRHNQPQHF.

The chain couples TRBV28 to TRBJ2-1, with D possibly matching TRBD1 (5 bases). This CDR3 spans 14 amino acids. Trimming stripped 7 bases from V and 3 bases from J, with 13 bases between. The germline gives CDR1 MDHEN, CDR2 SYDVKM. Here the CDR3 reads CASKPPGNYNEQFF. The CDR3, as DNA: TGTGCCAGCAAACCCCCAGGGAACTACAATGAGCAGTTCTTC.

The chain uses TRBV30 and TRBJ1-5, with D perhaps TRBD1 (6 bases). CDR3 length: 13 residues. Trimming removed 5 bases from V and 0 bases from J, with 8 bases in between. Germline V gene sequence: CDR1 GTSNPN, CDR2 SVGIG (reference sequence). The CDR3 DNA reads TGTGCCTGGCAACAGGGTAGCAATCAGCCCCAGCATTTT. Translating gives CAWQQGSNQPQHF.

CDR3 region: CATSDPQSSGANVLTF. The CDR3 coding sequence is TGTGCCACCAGTGATCCACAGAGCTCTGGGGCCAACGTCCTGACTTTC. V and J are TRBV24-1 and TRBJ2-6, with D unclear. The CDR3 extends over 16 amino acids. CDR1 and CDR2 (germline): KGHDR, SFDVKD. V was trimmed by 3 bases and J by 0 bases, leaving 8 bases between them.

The rearrangement links TRBV5-4 to TRBJ2-2; perhaps TRBD1 as D (6 bases). Germline CDR1 reads SGHNT; CDR2 reads YYREEE (reference sequence). V dropped 4 bases and J dropped 1 base, with 11 bases sitting between them. CDR3 length: 15 residues. The CDR3 region has the DNA TGTGCCAGCAGCCTGGGACAACAGAACACCGGGGAGCTGTTTTTT. Amino acid sequence: CASSLGQQNTGELFF. Variable domain in full (rest from reference TRBV5-4 and TRBJ2-2): ETGVTQSPTHLIKTRGQQVTLRCSSQSGHNTVSWYQQALGQGPQFIFQYYREEENGRGNFPPRFSGLQFPNYSSELNVNALELDDSALYLCASSLGQQNTGELFFGEGSRLTVL.

This clone was recorded only once. This rearrangement joins TRBV15 to TRBJ2-7, with 9 positions matching TRBD1. V trimming: 5 bases; J trimming: 2 bases; junction bases outside the gene matches: 4. CDR3 length: 14 residues. CDR1 LNHNV and CDR2 YYDKDF come from the germline V gene (reference sequence). The CDR3 DNA sequence: TGTGCCACCAGCGGGACAGGGATCACCTACGAGCAGTACTTC. It is translated as CATSGTGITYEQYF.